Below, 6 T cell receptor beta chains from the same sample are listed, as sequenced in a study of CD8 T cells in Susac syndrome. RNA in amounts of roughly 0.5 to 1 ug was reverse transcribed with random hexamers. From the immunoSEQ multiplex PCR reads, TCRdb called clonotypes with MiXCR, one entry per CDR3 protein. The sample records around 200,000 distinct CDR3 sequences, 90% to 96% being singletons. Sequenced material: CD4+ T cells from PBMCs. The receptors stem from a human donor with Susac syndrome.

The CDR3 region has the DNA TGTGCCAGCAGCCCTAGGACAGGGCTGGTTTACGAGCAGTACTTC. This sequence encodes CASSPRTGLVYEQYF. The chain couples TRBV11-2 to TRBJ2-7; 8 bases match TRBD1. Germline V gene lookup returns CDR1 SGHAT and CDR2 FQNNGV. The J segment lost 4 bases and the V segment lost 5 bases, leaving 10 bases of the junction unmatched. The CDR3 covers 15 residues. Variable domain in full (rest from reference TRBV11-2 and TRBJ2-7): EAGVAQSPRYKIIEKRQSVAFWCNPISGHATLYWYQQILGQGPKLLIQFQNNGVVDDSQLPKDRFSAERLKGVDSTLKIQPAKLEDSAVYLCASSPRTGLVYEQYFGPGTRLTVT.

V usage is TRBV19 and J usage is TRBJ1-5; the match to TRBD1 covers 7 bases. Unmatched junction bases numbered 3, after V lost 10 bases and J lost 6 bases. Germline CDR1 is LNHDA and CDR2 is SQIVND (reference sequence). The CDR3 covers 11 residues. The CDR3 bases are TGTGCCACTGGACAGGTTCAGCCCCAGCATTTT. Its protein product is CATGQVQPQHF. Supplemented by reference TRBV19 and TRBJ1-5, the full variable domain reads DGGITQSPKYLFRKEGQNVTLSCEQNLNHDAMYWYRQDPGQGLRLIYYSQIVNDFQKGDIAEGYSVSREKKESFPLTVTSAQKNPTAFYLCATGQVQPQHFGDGTRLSIL.

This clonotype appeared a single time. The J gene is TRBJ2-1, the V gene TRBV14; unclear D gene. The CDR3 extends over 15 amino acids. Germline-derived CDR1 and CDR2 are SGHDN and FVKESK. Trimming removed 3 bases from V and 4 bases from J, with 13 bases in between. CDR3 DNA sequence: TGTGCCAGCAGCCACCCGGGCCTCGAATACAATGAGCAGTTCTTC. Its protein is CASSHPGLEYNEQFF.

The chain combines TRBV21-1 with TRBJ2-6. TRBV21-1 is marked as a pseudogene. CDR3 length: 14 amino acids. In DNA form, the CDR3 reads TGTGCCAGGGACGTGAGCTCTGGGGCCAACGTCCTGACTTTC. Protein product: CARDVSSGANVLTF.

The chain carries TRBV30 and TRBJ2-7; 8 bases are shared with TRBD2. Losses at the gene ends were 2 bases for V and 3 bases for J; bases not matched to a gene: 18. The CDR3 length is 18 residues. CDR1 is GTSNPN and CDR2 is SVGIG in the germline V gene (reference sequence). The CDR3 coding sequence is TGTGCCTGGAGTCCCCCGGATCCGGGACTAGGGCCTCGCTACGAGCAGTACTTC. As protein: CAWSPPDPGLGPRYEQYF.

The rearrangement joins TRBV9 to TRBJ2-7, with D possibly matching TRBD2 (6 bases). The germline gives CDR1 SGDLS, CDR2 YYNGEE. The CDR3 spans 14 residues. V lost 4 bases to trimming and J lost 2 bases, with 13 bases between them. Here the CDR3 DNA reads TGTGCCAGCAGCTCTGGGGGGAACACCTACGAGCAGTACTTC. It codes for CASSSGGNTYEQYF.